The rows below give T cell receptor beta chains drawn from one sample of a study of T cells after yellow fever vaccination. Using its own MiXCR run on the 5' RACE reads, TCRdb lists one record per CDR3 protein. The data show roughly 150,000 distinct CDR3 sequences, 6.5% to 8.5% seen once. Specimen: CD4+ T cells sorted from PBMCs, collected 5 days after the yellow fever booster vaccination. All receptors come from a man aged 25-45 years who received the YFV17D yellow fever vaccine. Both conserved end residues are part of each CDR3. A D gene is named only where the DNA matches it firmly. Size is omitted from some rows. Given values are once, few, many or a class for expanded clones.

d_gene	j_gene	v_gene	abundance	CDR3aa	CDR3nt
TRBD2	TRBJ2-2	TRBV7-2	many	CASSLVFAGGAGELFF	TGTGCCAGCAGCTTAGTCTTCGCGGGAGGGGCCGGGGAGCTGTTTTTT
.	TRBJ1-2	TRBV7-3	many	CASSLSPGGYYGYTF	TGTGCCAGCAGCTTATCGCCCGGAGGTTACTATGGCTACACCTTC
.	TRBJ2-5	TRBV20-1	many	CSATRANQETQYF	TGCAGTGCTACCCGGGCCAATCAAGAGACCCAGTACTTC
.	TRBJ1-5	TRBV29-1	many	CSVGVGGVDQPQHF	TGCAGCGTTGGGGTGGGCGGTGTTGATCAGCCCCAGCATTTT
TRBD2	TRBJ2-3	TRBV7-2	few	CASSLAGEGTQYF	TGTGCCAGCAGCCTCGCGGGGGAGGGTACGCAGTATTTT
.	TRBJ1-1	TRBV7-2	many	CASSLLGFTEAFF	TGTGCCAGCAGCTTACTAGGTTTTACTGAAGCTTTCTTT
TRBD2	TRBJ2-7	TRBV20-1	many	CSAIYGTSGYEQYF	TGCAGTGCCATATACGGGACTAGCGGCTACGAGCAGTACTTC
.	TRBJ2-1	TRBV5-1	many	CASSLGSGNNEQFF	TGCGCCAGCAGCTTGGGGTCCGGAAACAATGAGCAGTTCTTC
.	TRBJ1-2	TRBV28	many	CASSLSRQFGYGYTF	TGTGCCAGCAGTTTATCTAGGCAGTTCGGTTATGGCTACACCTTC
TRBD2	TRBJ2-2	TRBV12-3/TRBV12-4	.	CASSPIPLMSGRDTGELFF	TGTGCCAGCAGTCCTATTCCCCTGATGAGCGGGAGGGACACCGGGGAGCTGTTTTTT
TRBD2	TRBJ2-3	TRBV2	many	CASRRLAGGPDTQYF	TGTGCCAGCAGGAGACTAGCGGGAGGTCCGGATACGCAGTATTTT
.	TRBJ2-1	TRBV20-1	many	CSADTRRDNNEQFF	TGCAGTGCAGACACCCGCCGGGACAACAATGAGCAGTTCTTC
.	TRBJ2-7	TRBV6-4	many	CASMPGQSSYEQYF	TGTGCCAGCATGCCCGGACAGAGCAGCTACGAGCAGTACTTC
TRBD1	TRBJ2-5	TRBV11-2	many	CASSALRTGQGPLLTQYF	TGTGCCAGCAGCGCGCTTAGGACGGGACAGGGCCCCTTATTGACCCAGTACTTC
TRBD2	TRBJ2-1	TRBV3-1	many	CASCLGGGEQFF	TGTGCCAGTTGCCTCGGGGGGGGTGAGCAGTTCTTC
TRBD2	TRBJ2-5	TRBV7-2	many	CASRLTSGQETQYF	TGTGCCAGCAGGTTGACTAGCGGGCAAGAGACCCAGTACTTC
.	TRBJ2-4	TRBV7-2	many	CASSLNRLGAKNIQYF	TGTGCCAGCAGCCTCAACCGACTGGGGGCCAAAAACATTCAGTACTTC
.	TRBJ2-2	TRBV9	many	CASSVESRTGELFF	TGTGCCAGCAGCGTAGAATCCAGAACCGGGGAGCTGTTTTTT
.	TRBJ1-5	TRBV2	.	CASSAYRDSWPQHF	TGTGCCAGCAGTGCGTACCGGGATTCTTGGCCCCAGCATTTT
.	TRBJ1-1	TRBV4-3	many	CASSQGSVGAGRNTEAFF	TGCGCCAGCAGCCAAGGATCGGTGGGGGCAGGGCGGAACACTGAAGCTTTCTTT
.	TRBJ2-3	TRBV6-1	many	CASSMGSSTDTQYF	TGTGCCAGCAGCATGGGTTCCAGCACAGATACGCAGTATTTT
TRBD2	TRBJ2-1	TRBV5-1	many	CASSLDSGRTYNEQFF	TGCGCCAGCAGCTTGGATAGCGGGAGAACCTACAATGAGCAGTTCTTC
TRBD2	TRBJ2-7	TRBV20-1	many	CSARTSGTYEQYF	TGCAGTGCTAGGACTAGCGGAACCTACGAGCAGTACTTC
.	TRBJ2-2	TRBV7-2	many	CASGVAVTGELFF	TGTGCCAGCGGAGTAGCGGTAACCGGGGAGCTGTTTTTT
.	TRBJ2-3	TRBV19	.	CASSSGAGTDTQYF	TGTGCCAGTAGTTCTGGCGCGGGCACAGATACGCAGTATTTT
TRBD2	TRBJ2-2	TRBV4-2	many	CASSQGTSGTFSTGELFF	TGTGCCAGCAGCCAAGGAACTAGCGGGACCTTCTCGACCGGGGAGCTGTTTTTT
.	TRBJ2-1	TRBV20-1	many	CSARRDMEQFF	TGCAGTGCTAGGCGGGACATGGAGCAGTTCTTC